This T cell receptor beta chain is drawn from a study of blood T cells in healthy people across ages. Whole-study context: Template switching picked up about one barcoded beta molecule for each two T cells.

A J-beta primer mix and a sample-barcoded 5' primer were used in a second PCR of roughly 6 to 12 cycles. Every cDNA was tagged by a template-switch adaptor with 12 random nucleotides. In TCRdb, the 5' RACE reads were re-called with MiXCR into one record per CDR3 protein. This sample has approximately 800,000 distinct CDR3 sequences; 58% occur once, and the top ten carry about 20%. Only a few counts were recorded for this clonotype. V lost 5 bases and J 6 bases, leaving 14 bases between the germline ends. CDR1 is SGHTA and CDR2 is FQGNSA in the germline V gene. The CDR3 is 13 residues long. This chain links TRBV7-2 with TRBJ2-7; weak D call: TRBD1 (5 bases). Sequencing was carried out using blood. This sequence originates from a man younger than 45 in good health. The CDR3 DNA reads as TGTGCCAGCAGCCCGGACCGTAGGGGCGAGCAGTACTTC. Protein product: CASSPDRRGEQYF.